This T cell receptor (beta chain) was recovered during a study of blood T cells in healthy people across ages. A second PCR, run for roughly 6 to 11 cycles, used a sample-barcoded 5' primer plus a J-beta primer mix. One entry per CDR3 protein results from TCRdb running MiXCR on the 5' RACE reads. The data hold over 950,000 distinct CDR3 sequences, with 51% observed a single time. The CDR3 is 16 residues long. V lost 5 bases, J lost 0 bases, and 5 bases stayed unmatched. Source material: blood. The chain links TRBV12-3 or TRBV12-4 to TRBJ1-5, with 9 nucleotides matching TRBD1. The origin of this receptor is a woman in her fifties or sixties in good health. The CDR3 region is CASSTTGGNSNQPQHF. CDR3 sequence (DNA): TGTGCCAGCAGTACGACAGGGGGAAATAGCAATCAGCCCCAGCATTTT.